Listed here is a single T cell receptor (beta chain). The antigen remains unidentified. Produced via immunoSEQ multiplex PCR; TCRdb's table is partial and in-frame only. The sample consists of about 33,000 clones, around four fifths of them appearing once. V lost 8 bases and J lost 9; bases outside the gene matches: 11. Germline V gene lookup returns CDR1 MDHEN and CDR2 SYDVKM. The CDR3 contains 13 residues. The sample belongs to a study of T cells in localized non-small cell lung cancer. Points from the study as a whole: A denser population of T cells in blood accompanied longer overall survival. In uninvolved adjacent lung, T cell clonality reached its highest value, exceeding tumor. Owing to sequencing of a solitary tumor region, heterogeneity cannot be discounted. The appearance of a median roughly 61 of the top 100 tumor clones was seen in adjacent lung.

The sequenced sample was peripheral blood, obtained before any cancer treatment. The rearrangement uses TRBV28 and TRBJ2-7; 9 bases are shared with TRBD1. This clonotype originated in a male donor at least 60 years old with stage III squamous cell lung carcinoma. CDR3 in amino acids: CASYPGQGDSQYF. CDR3 sequence (DNA): TGTGCCAGCTACCCGGGACAGGGAGATTCGCAGTACTTC.